This T cell receptor beta chain comes out of a study of OX40 agonist ivuxolimab in advanced cancers. Turning to the study itself: Those treated in dose escalation had hepatocellular carcinoma, melanoma, renal cell cancer or head and neck cancer. The eligibility criteria allowed prior anti-PD-1, anti-PD-L1 or anti-CTLA-4 therapy, and 30% to 45% had some.

This table comes from immunoSEQ multiplex PCR, and its TCRdb copy is limited to in-frame clones, with some not included. The sample carries 95,000 to 120,000 clones, 75% to 95% recorded once. The V and J ends lost 0 bases and 8 bases respectively, with 8 bases between them. This CDR3 spans 12 amino acids. This clonotype originated in an adult with an advanced solid tumor such as melanoma, head and neck, liver or kidney cancer. The specimen comprised CD4+ or CD8+ T cells sorted from blood, sampled in a trial of the OX40 agonist ivuxolimab. The genes are TRBV5-3 and TRBJ1-2; no clear D. TRBV5-3 belongs to the ORF category, with a function that is uncertain. The DNA for the CDR3 is TGTGCCAGAAGCTTGGCGGGGTGGGGCTACACCTTC. Its translation is CARSLAGWGYTF.